Listed below are T cell receptor beta chains from one sample, sequenced in a study of PD-1 blockade in classical Hodgkin lymphoma. Method: immunoSEQ multiplex PCR; TCRdb's copy keeps in-frame clones and lacks some. Among over 80,000 clones, roughly 78% were seen once, and the ten largest hold around 8.9%. This specimen consisted of peripheral blood mononuclear cells (PBMCs), obtained before the fourth cycle of nivolumab. All receptors derive from a human donor with classical Hodgkin lymphoma. The CDR3 runs from the conserved cysteine through the conserved F or W. Fields, in order: CDR3 DNA, CDR3 protein, D gene, J gene, V gene, clone size. D genes are given only for firm matches. Size is stated for part of the rows, as once, few or many counts, or as a class when the clone is expanded.

TGTGCCAGCAGCTTAGATCCTGAGAACGGGGAGCTGTTTTTT | CASSLDPENGELFF | - | TRBJ2-2 | TRBV11-2 | -
TGTGCCATCAGTGACCGGGGGCTCGATCCTCCCCATGGCTACACCTTC | CAISDRGLDPPHGYTF | - | TRBJ1-2 | TRBV10-3 | -
TGTGCCAGCTCACCAGCCTTCGACACTGAAGCTTTCTTT | CASSPAFDTEAFF | - | TRBJ1-1 | TRBV18 | -
TGTGCCAGCAGCTGGACTAGCTCCAATGAGCAGTTCTTC | CASSWTSSNEQFF | TRBD2 | TRBJ2-1 | TRBV7-9 | few
TGTGCCATCAGTGAGTCATTCCCTCTCTATGGCTACACCTTC | CAISESFPLYGYTF | - | TRBJ1-2 | TRBV10-3 | -
TGTGCCAGCAGCTTGGACGGGGGGGTACGGGAGCAGTACTTC | CASSLDGGVREQYF | TRBD2 | TRBJ2-7 | TRBV11-3 | few
TGTGCCATCAGTGAGGGCCTCCTCTATGGCTACACCTTC | CAISEGLLYGYTF | - | TRBJ1-2 | TRBV10-3 | -
TGTGCCAGCAGCCCCGGAGGGTACGAGCAGTACTTC | CASSPGGYEQYF | - | TRBJ2-7 | TRBV4-2 | many
TGCGCCAGCATGGTATCGATGGACAATGAGCAGTTCTTC | CASMVSMDNEQFF | - | TRBJ2-1 | TRBV5-1 | -
TGTGCCAGCAGCTTAACGTCCCTAGCGGGAGGTGAGCAGTTCTTC | CASSLTSLAGGEQFF | TRBD2 | TRBJ2-1 | TRBV7-3 | -
TGTGCCAGCTCAGGTACAGCCAAAAACATTCAGTACTTC | CASSGTAKNIQYF | - | TRBJ2-4 | TRBV6-5 | many
TGTGCCAGTAGTATCCAGTGGGACCCTAACTATGGCTACACCTTC | CASSIQWDPNYGYTF | - | TRBJ1-2 | TRBV19 | -
TGTGCCACCAGCAGCGACTGGAGACAGCCCCAGCATTTT | CATSSDWRQPQHF | - | TRBJ1-5 | TRBV15 | -
TGTGCCAGCAGTTACAGTCCGGCAGGGAACACTGAAGCTTTCTTT | CASSYSPAGNTEAFF | - | TRBJ1-1 | TRBV6-5 | -
TGTGCCAGTAGTGGCGGAGTAGCGGGAGGTTTAGATACGCAGTATTTT | CASSGGVAGGLDTQYF | TRBD2 | TRBJ2-3 | TRBV19 | -